This T cell receptor beta chain was sequenced for a study of Graves' ophthalmopathy and Graves' hyperthyroidism (dated by TCRdb to the late 2010s). Broadly, across the study: A patient counted as having stable hyperthyroidism if there was no progression to ophthalmopathy within 18 months of follow-up. To tell Graves' ophthalmopathy apart from Graves' hyperthyroidism, and to predict which patients would progress to ophthalmopathy, the study relied on TCR beta repertoire signatures. In total, approximately 130 blood samples were TCR-sequenced: approximately 40 ophthalmopathy, approximately 80 hyperthyroidism and about 17 hyperthyroidism-to-ophthalmopathy patients. To explore V-J signatures distinguishing ophthalmopathy from hyperthyroidism, a discovery set of 100 patients (fewer than 45 ophthalmopathy, over 55 stable hyperthyroidism) was enrolled. An independent validation cohort was composed of 18 to 20 hyperthyroidism patients and 15 to 17 patients who later progressed from hyperthyroidism to ophthalmopathy. T-cell repertoires of thyroid tissue and blood were compared in more than five hyperthyroidism patients. Following sampling, methimazole starting at 30 mg daily was administered to hyperthyroidism patients, and high-dose intravenous methylprednisolone was administered to ophthalmopathy patients.

Broader findings and caveats from the paper: Ophthalmopathy was separated from stable hyperthyroidism by the 13-signature model with about 85% sensitivity and roughly 82% specificity in cross-validation and with 80%/75% in the test set. In validation, the model predicted ophthalmopathy progression with 70.59% sensitivity and around 72% specificity; some 13 predicted patients were CT-confirmed with GO in a median of roughly 6.8 months. Most expanded thyroid clonotypes with a frequency above 0.001 also appeared in blood, which suggests that blood repertoires may reflect the immune response in the thyroid. No statistical method was used to predetermine the sample size, and group allocation was not hidden from the investigators.

As for this clonotype: The target of this receptor is not known. The CDR3 does not end in the conserved phenylalanine or tryptophan, so this is likely a read error.

CDR1 DFQATT and CDR2 SNEGSKA are derived from the germline V gene (reference sequence). The CDR3 sequence runs 15 residues, both termini included. Only the CDR3 DNA stays, 45 bases, in frame from base 1. V loses 5 bases of germline sequence and J loses 3 bases, and the interval between the two ends is 14 bases. Hyperthyroidism patients were newly diagnosed, with disease duration under 2 months, and aged 18 to 65 years. Patients with other autoimmune diseases, uncontrolled infections, pregnancy or lactation were excluded from the study. Diagnosis was based on clinical symptoms, serum thyroxine, TRAb, thyroid ultrasound and orbital computed tomography. Total RNA was extracted using Trizol reagent, and RNA quality was checked on an Agilent 2100 Bioanalyzer. For repertoire sequencing, the TCR beta CDR3 regions were amplified from RNA transcripts. The first round was an RT-PCR using HTBI primers with the Qiagen OneStep RT-PCR kit, and this first round was followed by a second-round multiplex PCR, then size selection and purification. Libraries were sequenced on an Illumina HiSeq2000 using paired-end 100 bp reads. In the authors' own workflow: Reads were processed with SOAPnuke, discarding reads with adapters, uncalled bases, mean Phred below 15, or no exact constant-primer or identifier match. High-quality paired reads were merged with COPE v1.2.5. Each unique nucleotide sequence was treated as a clonotype, and MiTCR v1.1 was used to align the clonotypes to the IMGT TRB V, D and J references. The analysis was limited to V-J combinations with a frequency above 0.0001, which together covered 99% to 99.2% of the repertoires. For each V-J combination, a TCR clonal expansion and chaos score was defined as the ratio of F50 clonal expansion to chaos observed in the TCRdist matrix. Welch's t-statistics and random forest were used to reduce features to about a dozen V-J combinations, which were fed into a naive Bayes classifier. The similarity between thyroid and blood repertoires was quantified using the Morisita-Horn index. TCRdb itself trimmed the public reads at Q25 with fastp, ran MiXCR and retained productive beta chains. Merged by CDR3 protein, the rows form single entries marked with the most common genes and DNA. TCRdb, not the authors, supplied the V and J calls. Across this sample there are 500,000 to 600,000 distinct CDR3 sequences, with roughly 40% seen only once. The top ten clones comprise about 4.2% of the sample.

The V and J genes are TRBV20-1 and TRBJ1-6; the D gene is possibly TRBD1, with 6 bases matching. This receptor was obtained from an adult man with Graves' hyperthyroidism. The sequenced sample was peripheral blood or thyroid tissue (not recorded which). The CDR3 region has the sequence CSASDSNIYNSPLHL. The sequence in DNA is TGCAGTGCTTCGGACAGCAACATCTATAATTCACCCCTCCACCTT.